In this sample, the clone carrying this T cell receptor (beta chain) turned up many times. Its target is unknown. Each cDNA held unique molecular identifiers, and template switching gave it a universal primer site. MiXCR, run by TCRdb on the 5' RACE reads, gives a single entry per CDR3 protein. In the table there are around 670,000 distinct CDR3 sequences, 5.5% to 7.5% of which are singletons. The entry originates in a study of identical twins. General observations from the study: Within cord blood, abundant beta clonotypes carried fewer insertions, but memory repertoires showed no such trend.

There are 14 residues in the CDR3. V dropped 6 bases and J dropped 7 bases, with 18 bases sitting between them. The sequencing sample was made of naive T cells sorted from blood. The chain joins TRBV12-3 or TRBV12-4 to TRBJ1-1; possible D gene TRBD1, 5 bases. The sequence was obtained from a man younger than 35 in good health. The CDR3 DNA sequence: TGTGCCAGCAGCTACGGGACGGGGACGGGTGAAGCTTTCTTT. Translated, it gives CASSYGTGTGEAFF.